This TCR beta chain was observed in a study of shared clonotypes between healthy human individuals. Measured with immunoSEQ multiplex PCR; TCRdb has only the in-frame clones, and not every one. The sample shows over a million clones, about 75% of them seen only once. Germline CDR1 and CDR2: SGHAT and FQNNGV. The CDR3 covers 12 residues. The ends were cut back, 5 bases at V and 4 bases at J, with 9 bases in the middle. The receptor comes from a man aged 18 to 29 in good health. The V call is TRBV11-2, the J call TRBJ2-7; TRBD2 might be the D (5 bases). The sample consisted of memory CD4+ T cells sorted from blood. Subset here: CD45RA-negative fraction. The CDR3 bases are TGTGCCAGCAGCCCAAGAGGGTACGAGCAGTACTTC. Protein product: CASSPRGYEQYF.